This T cell receptor (beta chain) was obtained from a study of blood T cell repertoires in COVID-19. Looking at the study overall: Samples taken during acute and convalescent COVID-19 were collected in the United States, Italy and Spain. PBMCs, B-cell-depleted T cells, or T cells provided the cDNA or gDNA that made up the material.

Original processing notes: From reference gene primer amplification, estimates of nucleated cell counts were derived. Produced via immunoSEQ multiplex PCR; TCRdb's table is partial and in-frame only. V and J calls and clone size are those listed in that table; D and trimming were worked out from the DNA. In the table there are under 150,000 clones, about 90% of which are singletons. In germline, CDR1 is SGHTS, CDR2 YDEGEE. The CDR3 covers 13 residues. Trimming removed 0 bases at V and 8 bases at J, with 6 bases between. The sequence came from a man over 45 with active COVID-19. The genes are TRBV5-8 and TRBJ1-6; D not resolved. Sequencing was done on a sample of peripheral blood. The CDR3 protein is CASSLGLDSPLHF. For the CDR3, the DNA is TGTGCCAGCAGCTTGGGACTGGATTCACCCCTCCACTTT.